This entry describes one TCR beta chain. The germline gives CDR1 LGHDT, CDR2 YNNKEL (reference sequence). This CDR3 spans 14 amino acids. The data were taken from a study of monozygotic twins with inflammatory bowel disease. TCRdb reprocessed the 5' RACE reads, keeping one entry per CDR3 protein, no DNA. This sample lists more than 85,000 distinct CDR3 sequences; its ten largest clones have roughly an eighth. This rearrangement joins TRBV3-1 to TRBJ2-5; no DNA is available, so the TRBD2 call from TCRdb remains unchecked. The receptor's source is a human donor with ulcerative colitis or Crohn's disease, or a healthy co-twin of an affected twin (not recorded which). Sequenced: blood. The CDR3 sequence is CASSQGGGYETQYF.